These 11 T cell receptor beta chains originate from one sample sequenced in a study of T cell repertoires in cytomegalovirus infection. In TCRdb, the reads were re-called with MiXCR into one record per CDR3 protein. The sample carries 340,000 or so distinct CDR3 sequences, 25% recorded once. These receptors' antigens are unknown. The material sequenced was cultured PBMCs, taken from culture after CMV antigen stimulation. These receptors came from a human donor in good health (CMV status not recorded). Some clones in this sample may be carry-over from other donors' samples.

This clonotype turned up a few times. V and J are TRBV7-2 and TRBJ2-3; D ambiguous. This CDR3 comprises 13 residues. From germline, CDR1 is SGHTA and CDR2 FQGNSA. Trimming stripped 5 bases from V and 1 base from J, with 7 bases between. The CDR3, as DNA: TGTGCCAGCAGCGCCGGTGGCACAGATACGCAGTATTTT. This encodes CASSAGGTDTQYF.

The V and J genes are TRBV19 and TRBJ2-3; perhaps TRBD2 as D (6 bases). The CDR3 runs 16 residues. Trimming pared 3 bases from V and 2 bases from J, leaving 15 bases between. Germline CDR1 and CDR2: LNHDA and SQIVND (reference sequence). CDR3 bases: TGTGCCAGTAGTATTAGAAAACTAGCCTACACAGATACGCAGTATTTT. It translates to CASSIRKLAYTDTQYF.

This clonotype turned up a few times. This rearrangement joins TRBV20-1 to TRBJ1-5, with 12 bases matching TRBD1. V dropped 4 bases and J dropped 2; count of bases not matched to a gene: 6. CDR1 and CDR2 from the germline V gene are DFQATT and SNEGSKA (reference sequence). The CDR3 runs to 16 residues. The CDR3: CSATGTGGAGNQPQHF. The CDR3 nucleotides are TGCAGTGCTACCGGGACAGGGGGCGCGGGCAATCAGCCCCAGCATTTT.

This clonotype has at least ten counts. The chain couples TRBV6-2 or TRBV6-3 to TRBJ1-5, with D unclear. The CDR3 extends over 15 amino acids. Germline CDR1 reads MNHEY; CDR2 reads SVGEGT. The ends were cut back, 2 bases at V and 3 bases at J, with 11 bases in the middle. The CDR3 coding sequence is TGTGCCAGCAGTTACGGGGTGGTGTCCAATCAGCCCCAGCATTTT. This sequence encodes CASSYGVVSNQPQHF.

In its sample, this clonotype was seen a few times. The CDR3 region has the DNA TGCGCCAGCAGCCAAGATAATGTACAGGCTCGAACTTTC. Translation: CASSQDNVQARTF. The V and J genes are TRBV4-1 and TRBJ2-6; weak D call: TRBD1 (5 bases). Germline V gene data show CDR1 as MGHRA and CDR2 as YSYEKL. The ends were cut back, 0 bases at V and 19 bases at J, with 16 bases in the middle. The CDR3 runs 13 residues.

This chain connects TRBV10-2 to TRBJ1-2; D is ambiguous. The V end lost 6 bases, the J end lost 7 bases, and 9 bases lay between the germline ends. CDR1 WSHSY and CDR2 SAAADI come from the germline V gene. This CDR3 spans 11 amino acids. The CDR3 sequence is CASSETTGYTF. Written as DNA, the CDR3 is TGCGCCAGCAGCGAGACCACTGGCTACACCTTC.

This clonotype was recorded many times. This chain uses TRBV7-2 with TRBJ2-1, with TRBD2 identical over 13 bases. Germline V gene data show CDR1 as SGHTA and CDR2 as FQGNSA. This CDR3 contains 14 residues. V lost 5 bases and J lost 8; bases outside the gene matches: 3. The CDR3 is CASSPTSGRDEQFF. The CDR3, as DNA: TGTGCCAGCAGCCCCACTAGCGGGAGGGATGAGCAGTTCTTC.

This clonotype was seen at least ten times. The chain joins TRBV6-1 to TRBJ2-1; TRBD2 matches 10 bases. With V trimmed by 4 bases and J by 3 bases, 9 bases remained unmatched. CDR3 length: 17 residues. The V gene's germline CDR1 is MNHNS and CDR2 SASEGT. DNA for the CDR3: TGTGCCAGCAGTGTCACTAGCGGGACCCTTCTCTACAATGAGCAGTTCTTC. This encodes CASSVTSGTLLYNEQFF.

This sequence joins TRBV20-1 and TRBJ1-1, with D perhaps matching TRBD1 (5 bases). The CDR3 length is 14 residues. V lost 0 bases and J lost 7, with 15 bases in between. Germline-derived CDR1 and CDR2 are DFQATT and SNEGSKA (reference sequence). The CDR3, as DNA: TGCAGTGCTAGAGAGCTCGGGAGGGACGGTGAAGCTTTCTTT. Amino acids: CSARELGRDGEAFF.

This clonotype was detected ten times or more. The chain recombines TRBV7-2 with TRBJ2-5; 11 nucleotides agree with TRBD2. Looked up from germline, CDR1 is SGHTA and CDR2 is FQGNSA. CDR3 length: 17 amino acids. The junction had 9 bases not matched to a gene; V was cut back by 1 base and J by 5 bases. This chain's CDR3 is CASSLGGLAGIKETQYF. CDR3 coding DNA: TGTGCCAGCAGCTTAGGAGGACTAGCGGGTATTAAGGAGACCCAGTACTTC.

This clonotype was seen only a few times. The chain carries TRBV6-1 and TRBJ1-1; D is unclear. The CDR3 totals 13 residues. Trimming pared 5 bases from V and 3 bases from J, leaving 10 bases between. The germline V gene encodes CDR1 MNHNS and CDR2 SASEGT. This CDR3 reads CASSLKKYTEAFF. The CDR3 coding sequence is TGTGCCAGCAGTTTGAAGAAGTACACTGAAGCTTTCTTT.